A selection of T cell receptor beta chains follows, all from one sample in a study of T-cell memory formation after mild COVID-19. TCRdb used MiXCR to reprocess the 5' RACE reads, holding one entry per CDR3 protein. The data contain approximately 44,000 distinct CDR3 sequences, 6% to 9.5% of them seen just once; the ten biggest clones take up less than 1.5%. Source material: PBMCs or a T cell subset sorted from them (not recorded which). These receptors all come from a man aged 18-30 years who had mild COVID-19 (a few samples of this study predate the infection). Cell type and time point are not known. Each CDR3 is given with its conserved first and last residue. Each record gives: clone size, J gene, D gene, V gene, CDR3 protein, CDR3 DNA. D genes are given only for firm matches. The listing skips clone size in some rows; elsewhere it reads once, few, many or a size class.

abundance: few; j_gene: TRBJ2-6; d_gene: TRBD1; v_gene: TRBV20-1; CDR3aa: CSARDRLTSGANVLTF; CDR3nt: TGCAGTGCTAGGGACAGGTTAACCTCTGGGGCCAACGTCCTGACTTTC
abundance: .; j_gene: TRBJ2-1; d_gene: .; v_gene: TRBV12-3/TRBV12-4; CDR3aa: CASSFRASSYNEQFF; CDR3nt: TGTGCCAGCAGTTTTCGGGCGAGCTCCTACAATGAGCAGTTCTTC
abundance: few; j_gene: TRBJ2-3; d_gene: .; v_gene: TRBV10-3; CDR3aa: CAITPGGVDTQYF; CDR3nt: TGTGCCATCACGCCAGGGGGGGTGGATACGCAGTATTTT
abundance: few; j_gene: TRBJ1-6; d_gene: TRBD1; v_gene: TRBV5-4; CDR3aa: CASSLNRGAKPLHF; CDR3nt: TGTGCCAGCAGCTTGAACAGGGGCGCGAAACCCCTCCACTTT
abundance: few; j_gene: TRBJ1-1; d_gene: .; v_gene: TRBV3-1; CDR3aa: CASSPRGGSAEAFF; CDR3nt: TGTGCCAGCAGCCCTAGAGGGGGGTCGGCTGAAGCTTTCTTT
abundance: .; j_gene: TRBJ1-6; d_gene: .; v_gene: TRBV6-5; CDR3aa: CASSNDALNSPLHF; CDR3nt: TGTGCCAGCAGCAACGACGCCCTTAATTCACCCCTCCACTTT
abundance: many; j_gene: TRBJ2-2; d_gene: TRBD1; v_gene: TRBV7-2; CDR3aa: CASSSQDRLAELFF; CDR3nt: TGTGCCAGCAGCTCCCAGGACAGGCTCGCCGAGCTGTTTTTT
abundance: many; j_gene: TRBJ1-2; d_gene: TRBD1; v_gene: TRBV7-2; CDR3aa: CASSLDGGQGRSGYTF; CDR3nt: TGTGCCAGCAGCTTAGATGGGGGACAGGGGAGGTCTGGCTACACCTTC
abundance: many; j_gene: TRBJ2-3; d_gene: TRBD2; v_gene: TRBV7-9; CDR3aa: CASSPRGSGTRDTQYF; CDR3nt: TGTGCCAGCAGCCCACGCGGTAGCGGGACACGTGATACGCAGTATTTT
abundance: .; j_gene: TRBJ1-1; d_gene: .; v_gene: TRBV20-1; CDR3aa: CSARQAEAFF; CDR3nt: TGCAGTGCTAGGCAAGCTGAAGCTTTCTTT
abundance: few; j_gene: TRBJ2-7; d_gene: .; v_gene: TRBV12-5; CDR3aa: CASGPGHRSYEQYF; CDR3nt: TGTGCTAGTGGCCCGGGTCACCGGTCCTACGAGCAGTACTTC
abundance: .; j_gene: TRBJ1-1; d_gene: TRBD1; v_gene: TRBV7-9; CDR3aa: CASSLTGANTEAFF; CDR3nt: TGTGCCAGCAGCCTAACAGGGGCGAACACTGAAGCTTTCTTT
abundance: .; j_gene: TRBJ1-1; d_gene: .; v_gene: TRBV3-1; CDR3aa: CASSQVSTDTEAFF; CDR3nt: TGTGCCAGCAGCCAAGTAAGTACCGACACTGAAGCTTTCTTT
abundance: few; j_gene: TRBJ2-2; d_gene: .; v_gene: TRBV27; CDR3aa: CAIRRVGSTGELFF; CDR3nt: TGTGCCATCAGAAGGGTCGGGTCCACCGGGGAGCTGTTTTTT
abundance: .; j_gene: TRBJ1-2; d_gene: TRBD1; v_gene: TRBV28; CDR3aa: CASSLGTGLYGYTF; CDR3nt: TGTGCCAGCAGTTTAGGGACAGGCCTCTATGGCTACACCTTC
abundance: .; j_gene: TRBJ1-5; d_gene: .; v_gene: TRBV7-2; CDR3aa: CASSPRSPSNQPQHF; CDR3nt: TGTGCCAGCAGCCCACGGAGTCCAAGCAATCAGCCCCAGCATTTT
abundance: few; j_gene: TRBJ2-3; d_gene: .; v_gene: TRBV7-8; CDR3aa: CASSPLRGLSTDTQYF; CDR3nt: TGTGCCAGCAGCCCCCTTCGGGGGTTGAGCACAGATACGCAGTATTTT
abundance: many; j_gene: TRBJ2-5; d_gene: TRBD2; v_gene: TRBV5-1; CDR3aa: CASSWRTSGGPTGETQYF; CDR3nt: TGCGCCAGCAGCTGGAGGACTAGCGGGGGACCCACGGGGGAAACCCAGTACTTC
abundance: few; j_gene: TRBJ2-1; d_gene: .; v_gene: TRBV12-5; CDR3aa: CASGATGYNEQFF; CDR3nt: TGTGCTAGTGGGGCCACAGGCTACAATGAGCAGTTCTTC
abundance: .; j_gene: TRBJ1-2; d_gene: .; v_gene: TRBV2; CDR3aa: CASPTGVWGYTF; CDR3nt: TGTGCCAGCCCAACGGGGGTTTGGGGCTACACCTTC
abundance: .; j_gene: TRBJ1-3; d_gene: .; v_gene: TRBV14; CDR3aa: CASSQGLGVPGNTIYF; CDR3nt: TGTGCCAGCAGCCAAGGGCTTGGAGTTCCTGGAAACACCATATATTTT
abundance: .; j_gene: TRBJ2-2; d_gene: .; v_gene: TRBV12-3/TRBV12-4; CDR3aa: CASSLARGTGELFF; CDR3nt: TGTGCCAGCAGTTTAGCGAGGGGAACCGGGGAGCTGTTTTTT
abundance: once; j_gene: TRBJ1-2; d_gene: .; v_gene: TRBV29-1; CDR3aa: CSVEEQQGKGYTF; CDR3nt: TGCAGCGTTGAAGAACAACAGGGCAAGGGCTACACCTTC
abundance: .; j_gene: TRBJ1-1; d_gene: .; v_gene: TRBV7-3; CDR3aa: CASRPSPGTQAFF; CDR3nt: TGTGCCAGCAGGCCCTCCCCGGGGACCCAAGCTTTCTTT
abundance: .; j_gene: TRBJ2-5; d_gene: .; v_gene: TRBV5-1; CDR3aa: CASSLEAPEETQYF; CDR3nt: TGCGCCAGCAGCTTGGAGGCGCCAGAAGAGACCCAGTACTTC
abundance: few; j_gene: TRBJ1-3; d_gene: TRBD1; v_gene: TRBV4-1; CDR3aa: CASSQPTLRGPSGNTIYF; CDR3nt: TGCGCCAGCAGCCAACCGACCCTCAGGGGGCCCTCTGGAAACACCATATATTTT
abundance: few; j_gene: TRBJ2-5; d_gene: .; v_gene: TRBV7-3; CDR3aa: CASSQRVLETQYF; CDR3nt: TGTGCCAGCAGCCAACGGGTCCTAGAGACCCAGTACTTC
abundance: .; j_gene: TRBJ1-1; d_gene: TRBD1; v_gene: TRBV20-1; CDR3aa: CSARDRTGHTEAFF; CDR3nt: TGCAGTGCTAGAGATAGGACAGGCCACACTGAAGCTTTCTTT
abundance: many; j_gene: TRBJ2-7; d_gene: .; v_gene: TRBV12-3/TRBV12-4; CDR3aa: CAISRTSKNEQYF; CDR3nt: TGTGCCATCTCAAGGACTTCGAAAAACGAGCAGTACTTC
abundance: many; j_gene: TRBJ2-3; d_gene: .; v_gene: TRBV3-1; CDR3aa: CASSHPLDAADTQYF; CDR3nt: TGTGCCAGCAGCCACCCCCTAGATGCCGCAGATACGCAGTATTTT
abundance: .; j_gene: TRBJ2-2; d_gene: .; v_gene: TRBV4-3; CDR3aa: CASSQEPGEYGGELFF; CDR3nt: TGCGCCAGCAGCCAAGAACCCGGGGAATACGGCGGGGAGCTGTTTTTT
abundance: .; j_gene: TRBJ1-1; d_gene: .; v_gene: TRBV12-3/TRBV12-4; CDR3aa: CASSDSGKENTEAFF; CDR3nt: TGTGCCAGCAGTGATTCCGGGAAGGAGAACACTGAAGCTTTCTTT
abundance: few; j_gene: TRBJ2-3; d_gene: .; v_gene: TRBV4-3; CDR3aa: CASSQEARGATDTQYF; CDR3nt: TGCGCCAGCAGCCAAGAGGCCCGGGGGGCAACAGATACGCAGTATTTT
abundance: .; j_gene: TRBJ1-2; d_gene: .; v_gene: TRBV7-9; CDR3aa: CASSWRGSGYTF; CDR3nt: TGTGCCAGCAGCTGGCGTGGAAGTGGCTACACCTTC
abundance: many; j_gene: TRBJ1-5; d_gene: .; v_gene: TRBV20-1; CDR3aa: CSLKMLGGQPQHF; CDR3nt: TGCAGTCTCAAAATGTTGGGTGGGCAGCCCCAGCATTTT
abundance: few; j_gene: TRBJ1-1; d_gene: .; v_gene: TRBV7-3; CDR3aa: CASSRQENTEAFF; CDR3nt: TGTGCCAGCAGCCGTCAGGAGAACACTGAAGCTTTCTTT
abundance: once; j_gene: TRBJ1-1; d_gene: TRBD1; v_gene: TRBV11-2; CDR3aa: CASSFRGGGTEAFF; CDR3nt: TGTGCCAGCAGCTTCAGGGGGGGAGGGACTGAAGCTTTCTTT
abundance: many; j_gene: TRBJ2-7; d_gene: .; v_gene: TRBV6-5; CDR3aa: CASSPHSDGEQYF; CDR3nt: TGTGCCAGCAGCCCACATTCGGACGGGGAGCAGTACTTC
abundance: many; j_gene: TRBJ2-7; d_gene: .; v_gene: TRBV20-1; CDR3aa: CSARDRDGEQYF; CDR3nt: TGCAGTGCTAGAGACAGGGACGGCGAGCAGTACTTC
abundance: many; j_gene: TRBJ2-5; d_gene: .; v_gene: TRBV5-6; CDR3aa: CASSFGAMWETQYF; CDR3nt: TGTGCCAGCAGCTTCGGGGCCATGTGGGAGACCCAGTACTTC
abundance: .; j_gene: TRBJ2-5; d_gene: TRBD2; v_gene: TRBV5-1; CDR3aa: CASSVGGRETQYF; CDR3nt: TGCGCCAGCAGCGTGGGAGGGCGAGAGACCCAGTACTTC
abundance: .; j_gene: TRBJ1-1; d_gene: .; v_gene: TRBV24-1; CDR3aa: CATSTEVGEAFF; CDR3nt: TGTGCCACCAGTACAGAAGTAGGTGAAGCTTTCTTT
abundance: many; j_gene: TRBJ2-1; d_gene: TRBD2; v_gene: TRBV7-7; CDR3aa: CASSLLAGGSSYNEQFF; CDR3nt: TGTGCCAGCAGCTTACTAGCGGGGGGGAGCTCCTACAATGAGCAGTTCTTC
abundance: few; j_gene: TRBJ2-2; d_gene: .; v_gene: TRBV12-3/TRBV12-4; CDR3aa: CARGEGFRADQIYTGELFF; CDR3nt: TGTGCCAGGGGGGAAGGGTTTCGAGCGGATCAGATTTACACCGGGGAGCTGTTTTTT
abundance: few; j_gene: TRBJ2-5; d_gene: TRBD2; v_gene: TRBV7-6; CDR3aa: CASSLEAGRAGKETQYF; CDR3nt: TGTGCCAGCAGCTTAGAAGCAGGCAGAGCGGGGAAAGAGACCCAGTACTTC
abundance: .; j_gene: TRBJ2-3; d_gene: TRBD2; v_gene: TRBV19; CDR3aa: CASNVAGADTQYF; CDR3nt: TGTGCCAGTAATGTAGCGGGGGCGGATACGCAGTATTTT
abundance: .; j_gene: TRBJ2-4; d_gene: TRBD1; v_gene: TRBV2; CDR3aa: CASSGTGPTIQYF; CDR3nt: TGTGCCAGCAGCGGGACAGGACCCACAATTCAGTACTTC
abundance: many; j_gene: TRBJ2-7; d_gene: TRBD1; v_gene: TRBV7-6; CDR3aa: CASSATGQGDEQYF; CDR3nt: TGTGCCAGCAGCGCAACGGGACAGGGTGACGAGCAGTACTTC
abundance: .; j_gene: TRBJ2-1; d_gene: .; v_gene: TRBV11-3; CDR3aa: CASSLATGGGPNEQFF; CDR3nt: TGTGCCAGCAGCTTAGCAACAGGGGGGGGCCCCAATGAGCAGTTCTTC
abundance: many; j_gene: TRBJ2-3; d_gene: .; v_gene: TRBV12-3/TRBV12-4; CDR3aa: CASLSGSTQYF; CDR3nt: TGTGCCAGCCTATCAGGAAGTACGCAGTATTTT
abundance: many; j_gene: TRBJ2-1; d_gene: .; v_gene: TRBV5-1; CDR3aa: CASKAFPGTEVEFF; CDR3nt: TGCGCCAGCAAGGCCTTCCCGGGGACCGAAGTAGAGTTCTTC
abundance: .; j_gene: TRBJ2-1; d_gene: .; v_gene: TRBV18; CDR3aa: CASSPNGGDYNEQFF; CDR3nt: TGTGCCAGCTCACCAAACGGCGGGGACTACAATGAGCAGTTCTTC
abundance: few; j_gene: TRBJ1-5; d_gene: .; v_gene: TRBV7-2; CDR3aa: CASSSDGNYNQPQHF; CDR3nt: TGTGCCAGCAGCTCGGACGGGAACTACAATCAGCCCCAGCATTTT
abundance: few; j_gene: TRBJ2-5; d_gene: .; v_gene: TRBV11-2; CDR3aa: CASSSQPVETQYF; CDR3nt: TGTGCCAGCAGCTCACAGCCGGTGGAGACCCAGTACTTC
abundance: .; j_gene: TRBJ1-1; d_gene: .; v_gene: TRBV9; CDR3aa: CASGTGQNTEAFF; CDR3nt: TGTGCCAGCGGGACCGGGCAGAACACTGAAGCTTTCTTT
abundance: .; j_gene: TRBJ2-1; d_gene: .; v_gene: TRBV7-2; CDR3aa: CASSLRGTNEQFF; CDR3nt: TGTGCCAGCAGCTTAAGGGGGACCAATGAGCAGTTCTTC
abundance: .; j_gene: TRBJ2-7; d_gene: .; v_gene: TRBV4-1; CDR3aa: CASSQEAAPGYEQYF; CDR3nt: TGCGCCAGCAGCCAAGAGGCCGCACCGGGTTACGAGCAGTACTTC